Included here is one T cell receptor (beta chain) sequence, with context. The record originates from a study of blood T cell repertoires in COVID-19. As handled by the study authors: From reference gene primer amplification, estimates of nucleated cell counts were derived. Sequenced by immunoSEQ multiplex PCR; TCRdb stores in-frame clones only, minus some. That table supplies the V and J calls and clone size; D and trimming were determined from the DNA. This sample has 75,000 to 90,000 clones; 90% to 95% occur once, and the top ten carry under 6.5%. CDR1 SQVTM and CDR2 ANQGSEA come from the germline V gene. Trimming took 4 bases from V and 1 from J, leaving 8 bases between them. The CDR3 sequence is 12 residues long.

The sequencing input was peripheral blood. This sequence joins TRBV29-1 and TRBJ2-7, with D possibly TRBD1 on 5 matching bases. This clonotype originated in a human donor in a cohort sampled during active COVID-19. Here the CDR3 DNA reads TGCAGCGTTGGGACACCGTCCTACGAGCAGTACTTC. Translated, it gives CSVGTPSYEQYF.